Reported below is one T cell receptor beta chain. The antigen is not known. Investigators excluded patients with uncontrolled infection, other autoimmune disease, pregnancy or lactation. This sample was included in a study of T cells in Graves' hyperthyroidism and ophthalmopathy. General observations from the study: Ophthalmopathy cases were set apart from stable hyperthyroidism by a 13 V-J model. Blood also held most thyroid clonotypes expanded beyond 0.001.

The trim removed 5 bases at V and 4 bases at J, leaving 6 bases unmatched. This CDR3 region has 14 residues. Template material for amplifying TCR beta CDR3 regions consisted of RNA transcripts. When the TCR CDR3 underwent first-round RT-PCR, the HTBI primer set was used. TCRdb called the multiplex PCR reads again in MiXCR, with one record for every CDR3 protein. The data show 600,000 to 900,000 distinct CDR3 sequences, roughly 17% seen once. Input material: blood. The clonotype originates from a man in his late teens or twenties with Graves' hyperthyroidism. The chain couples TRBV12-3 or TRBV12-4 to TRBJ2-7; TRBD2 matches 9 bases. In nucleotides, the CDR3 is TGTGCCAGCAGTGAACCTAGCGGGAAATACGAGCAGTACTTC. Protein: CASSEPSGKYEQYF.